This T cell receptor beta chain was obtained from a study of neurological immune-mediated disorders. Sample time point: longitudinal time-point 2. The cDNA was generated through 5'RACE incorporating 10-nucleotide random UMIs. From the 5' RACE reads, TCRdb called clonotypes with MiXCR, one entry per CDR3 protein. Of more than 30,000 distinct CDR3 sequences in the sample, around an eighth were seen once. By share of the sample, this clonotype is medium-sized. The origin of this receptor is a woman in her thirties or forties in good health. Sequenced input: PBMCs.

The CDR3, as DNA: TGCGCCAGCAGCTTGGCTAGCGGGGTAGATGGGGAGCAGTTCTTC. Translated, it gives CASSLASGVDGEQFF. The V gene is TRBV5-1, the J gene TRBJ2-1; 9 positions match TRBD2. Germline V gives CDR1 SGHRS, CDR2 YFSETQ. The CDR3 sequence is 15 residues long. The J segment lost 10 bases and the V segment lost 0 bases, leaving 8 bases of the junction unmatched.